This T cell receptor (beta chain) was sequenced for a study of cytomegalovirus exposure and HLA in healthy donors. General study findings and limits: In a later analysis, HLA-associated beta chains showed higher expansion and lower generation probabilities than comparable chains.

This CDR3 comprises 14 residues. Per the germline V gene, CDR1 is SGHTA and CDR2 is FQGNSA. The V gene end was trimmed by 9 bases and the J gene end by 0 bases; junction bases not matched to a gene: 5. Note on this clone: No antigen is known for it.

PCR involved 60 Vbeta and 13 Jbeta primers. Profiled with immunoSEQ multiplex PCR; TCRdb holds only in-frame clones, not every one. Of 150,000 to 200,000 clones in the sample, around 77% are singletons; the top ten hold around 1.9%. The receptor comes from a young woman in good health and CMV-seropositive. The chain combines TRBV7-2 with TRBJ2-1, with 7 bases aligning to TRBD1. The sample taken for sequencing was PBMCs. CDR3 nucleotide sequence: TGTGCCAGTACCCCAGGGGGCTCCTACAATGAGCAGTTCTTC. It specifies CASTPGGSYNEQFF.